This T cell receptor (beta chain) originates from a study of CD8 T cells in ankylosing spondylitis. Overall study results and limits: What seemed typical of ankylosing spondylitis blood was a TCR beta motif built from eight highly homologous variants. Reactive arthritis synovial fluid and blood previously showed some of these motif variants.

V was pared by 5 bases and J by 0 bases, with 17 bases between. Germline V gene lookup returns CDR1 SGHTA and CDR2 FQGNSA. The CDR3 runs 17 residues. A single record per CDR3 protein comes from TCRdb applying MiXCR to the 5' RACE reads. The sample has 150,000 to 200,000 distinct CDR3 sequences; 30% to 35% are singletons. There are many counts of this clonotype. The antigen is not known. This receptor was taken from a male donor with ankylosing spondylitis. The source material was synovial fluid, either unsorted or a sorted T cell fraction (not recorded which). The chain recombines TRBV7-2 with TRBJ2-1; possible D gene TRBD2, 6 bases. CDR3 sequence: CASSREREPDSYNEQFF. The CDR3 DNA follows: TGTGCCAGCAGCAGGGAACGGGAGCCGGACTCCTACAATGAGCAGTTCTTC.